The T cell receptor (beta chain) described here comes from a study of shared clonotypes between healthy human individuals (dated by TCRdb to 2020 to 2022). Background on the whole study: The cohort comprised a couple of women and a few men aged 18 to 49 years. For each donor, three plates each were used for CD4 naive and CD4 memory, two plates were used for CD8 naive, and one plate was used for CD8 memory. To estimate repertoire size and how much clonotype sharing occurs between individuals, the study deeply sequenced the blood TCR repertoires of several healthy adults. Different laboratories and diverse techniques were used to prepare libraries and sequence TCR repertoires, to increase sequencing depth and limit assay-specific biases. Leukapheresis yielded between about 0.8 and 8.9 billion PBMCs per donor. Here is what the overall study found, with its caveats: Based on pairwise subsampling, the degree of clonotype sharing among donors was expected to be affected by sequencing depth. Sharing across several donors was observed for approximately 4.6% of naive CD4, less than 4% of naive CD8, about 2.3% of memory CD4, and roughly 0.43% of memory CD8 clonotypes. Because the study included only a small number of donors, the genetic and exposure-history diversity represented was limited. Only blood was sampled, and tissue TCR repertoires likely differ from those in blood. Naive subsets generally had larger estimated clonotype richness than memory subsets did. Higher generation probabilities were observed for clonotypes shared by all four sorted-subset donors than for non-shared clonotypes. Even with the large sequencing depth, rarefaction of the sorted-subset datasets indicated that sequencing was incomplete.

Healthy HIV-negative adults with no recently reported acute infections or vaccinations were included as donors. Every donor was a Caucasian adult living in Nashville, Tennessee, USA. CD8 memory samples combined magnetically selected CD45RO+ cells with CCR7-negative CD45RA+ effector memory (TemRA) cells. Blood was collected by leukapheresis, and PBMCs were isolated by Ficoll-Histopaque density gradient centrifugation and then cryopreserved in liquid nitrogen vapor phase. Analytical flow cytometry was used to check the purity and quantity of each magnetically sorted T cell population. Each sorted fraction had its genomic DNA isolated and then quantified by UV absorbance on a Nanodrop 2000c. A remark on this clone: Its antigen remains undetermined. No quality values exist for individual bases; no much larger clone is one base distant.

The CDR3 has 17 amino acids, counting the end cysteine and phenylalanine. CDR3 DNA is the only sequence kept; it has 51 bases, read in frame from the first base. In the germline V gene (reference sequence), CDR1 corresponds to SGHNT and CDR2 to YYREEE. The germline ends are 17 bases apart after V is trimmed by 4 bases and J by 0 bases. Using the deep immunoSEQ assay, TCR CDR3 regions were amplified from genomic DNA by multiplex PCR. For each cell subset, the extracted genomic DNA was distributed evenly across all wells of several immunoSEQ 96-well plates, and each plate served as one replicate. For sorted subsets, each replicate PCR was loaded with around 220 ng genomic DNA, equivalent to roughly 30,000 T cell genomes. Purified libraries were measured with a Qubit 3.0 fluorometer, size-checked on a Bioanalyzer 2100, and measured again with the KAPA Library Quantification kit. Each immunoSEQ 96-well plate was sequenced on its own single-read 150-cycle Illumina NextSeq 550 flow cell. As for the original processing: Because only junctional sequences without quality scores were contained in the immunoSEQ output, filtering matching that applied to full-length reads could not be performed. To assign V/J genes and CDR3, sequences were annotated against IMGT germline references using PyIR, a Python wrapper for IgBLAST v1.9. Reads were filtered out if the reads had weak V/J assignments (E-value above 1e-6), no CDR3, stop codons, out-of-frame junctions, or ambiguous translated residues. V3J clonotypes were defined as sequences sharing an identical inferred V gene, J gene, and CDR3 amino acid sequence. The percentage overlap between two repertoires was calculated by dividing the number of shared unique clonotypes by the size of the smaller repertoire. Repertoire richness was assessed with RTK rarefaction, the Chao1 estimator, and Recon v2.1 estimates of unobserved clonotypes. For all TCRbeta clonotypes obtained by the gDNA method from a few donors, generation probabilities were computed with OLGA. In its TCRdb copy, this immuneACCESS table keeps in-frame sequences only and misses some clones. Where compared with another copy, unresolved V genes explain less than half of these, and the others have no known cause. The DNA gave D and trimming, while V, J and clone size come from that table. Present in this sample are roughly 720,000 clones, roughly 87% of which were seen just once. The ten largest clones add up to 34% of the sample.

What was sequenced was memory CD8+ T cells from PBMCs. This sample's cell subset or site label indicates: CD45RO+ cells pooled with CCR7-negative TemRA cells. The V gene is TRBV5-4 and the J gene is TRBJ2-4, with an unclear D gene assignment. This TCR derives from a young man in good health. Some clones in this sample may be carry-over from other donors' samples. The DNA is TGTGCCAGCAGCCAAACACCGGGCCTACTAGCCAAAAACATTCAGTACTTC. The translation is CASSQTPGLLAKNIQYF.